What follows is one TCR beta chain and its context. The germline V and J ends were trimmed by 0 bases and 1 base, with 17 bases remaining between them. Germline-derived CDR1 and CDR2 are DFQATT and SNEGSKA (reference sequence). The CDR3 covers 17 residues. The record originates from a study of blood T cells in healthy people across ages. A sample-barcoded 5' primer and a J-beta primer mix were used in a second PCR of roughly 7 to 11 cycles. TCRdb reprocessed the 5' RACE reads via MiXCR and lists one record per CDR3 protein. This sample has about 830,000 distinct CDR3 sequences, with roughly 60% found just once.

Sequenced material: blood. The source of this sequence is a man aged 25 to 40 in good health. V and J are TRBV20-1 and TRBJ2-3, with D perhaps given as TRBD1 or TRBD2 (5 bases each). The CDR3 region is CSARDLRGEGGTDTQYF. As DNA, the CDR3 is TGCAGTGCTAGAGATCTACGAGGGGAAGGGGGCACAGATACGCAGTATTTT.